These T cell receptor beta chains were read from a single sample in a study of blood T cell repertoires in COVID-19. Data came from immunoSEQ multiplex PCR; TCRdb stores just in-frame clones and leaves some out. The sample comprises 300,000 or so clones, about 90% of which are singletons, and roughly 2.8% rests with the top ten. Material for sequencing was PBMCs or T cells enriched from blood (not recorded which). The receptors originated from a woman in her forties or fifties who had been exposed to COVID-19. Each CDR3 is given with its conserved first and last residue. The D gene is left open where the match is weak. Size values are once, few and many counts, or a class for expanded clones, and some rows have none.

CASTHPFEQGAFF | TGTGCCAGCACCCACCCCTTCGAACAGGGAGCTTTCTTT | TRBJ1-1 | 13 | TRBV5-4 | - | -
CASTPRTDRGGELFF | TGCGCCAGCACCCCCCGGACTGACCGGGGGGGGGAGCTGTTTTTT | TRBJ2-2 | 15 | TRBV5-1 | - | -
CASSWGKDTEAFF | TGTGCCAGCAGTTGGGGCAAGGACACTGAAGCTTTCTTT | TRBJ1-1 | 13 | TRBV12-3/TRBV12-4 | - | -
CASSQGQGRNEKLFF | TGTGCCAGCAGCCAAGGACAGGGGCGGAATGAAAAACTGTTTTTT | TRBJ1-4 | 15 | TRBV7-9 | - | TRBD1
CASSELVTGAGELFF | TGTGCCAGCAGTGAATTGGTAACGGGGGCCGGGGAGCTGTTTTTT | TRBJ2-2 | 15 | TRBV2 | - | -
CASSQEGAFGTVPYEQYF | TGTGCCAGCAGCCAAGAGGGGGCTTTTGGGACAGTCCCCTACGAGCAGTACTTC | TRBJ2-7 | 18 | TRBV3-1/TRBV3-2 | few | TRBD1
CASSRDSLGFEQFF | TGTGCCAGTAGTAGGGACTCCTTGGGGTTTGAGCAGTTCTTC | TRBJ2-1 | 14 | TRBV19 | once | -
CASSLDLGGAYNEQFF | TGTGCCAGCAGCTTAGATCTCGGGGGGGCATACAATGAGCAGTTCTTC | TRBJ2-1 | 16 | TRBV7-8 | once | TRBD2
CASSTTISNTEAFF | TGTGCCAGTAGTACGACAATATCTAACACTGAAGCTTTCTTT | TRBJ1-1 | 14 | TRBV19 | - | -
CASSWRTSGGPFQETQYF | TGCGCCAGCAGCTGGAGGACTAGCGGGGGCCCATTCCAAGAGACCCAGTACTTC | TRBJ2-5 | 18 | TRBV5-1 | - | TRBD2
CASSPRTGTYNEQFF | TGTGCTAGCAGCCCTCGGACAGGAACCTACAATGAGCAGTTCTTC | TRBJ2-1 | 15 | TRBV7-7 | - | TRBD1
CASMGLAGSSYNEQFF | TGTGCCAGCATGGGACTAGCGGGGAGCTCCTACAATGAGCAGTTCTTC | TRBJ2-1 | 16 | TRBV2 | few | TRBD2
CASSLRGLSYNEQFF | TGTGCCAGCAGCCTAAGGGGGTTGTCCTACAATGAGCAGTTCTTC | TRBJ2-1 | 15 | TRBV6-5 | - | -
CASSLGSTGEQFF | TGTGCTAGCAGCTTAGGTAGTACCGGTGAGCAGTTCTTC | TRBJ2-1 | 13 | TRBV7-7 | - | -
CASSGGTRSYEQYF | TGTGCCAGCAGTGGCGGGACTAGAAGCTACGAGCAGTACTTC | TRBJ2-7 | 14 | TRBV2 | - | TRBD2
CASSPTATRTDTQYF | TGTGCCAGCAGTCCGACAGCTACGCGCACAGATACGCAGTATTTT | TRBJ2-3 | 15 | TRBV27 | - | -
CASSLTAAYEQYF | TGTGCCAGCAGCTTAACCGCAGCGTACGAGCAGTACTTC | TRBJ2-7 | 13 | TRBV11-3 | - | -
CASSWGQNYGYTF | TGTGCCAGCAGTTGGGGACAGAACTATGGCTACACCTTC | TRBJ1-2 | 13 | TRBV28 | - | TRBD1
CASSFRGNYGYTF | TGTGCCAGCAGTTTCAGGGGTAACTATGGCTACACCTTC | TRBJ1-2 | 13 | TRBV27 | - | -
CASSLAVRFADTQYF | TGTGCCAGCAGCTTAGCGGTTCGGTTCGCAGATACGCAGTATTTT | TRBJ2-3 | 15 | TRBV5-6 | - | -
CASSLTGFGNTIYF | TGTGCCAGCAGCCTGACAGGGTTTGGAAACACCATATATTTT | TRBJ1-3 | 14 | TRBV28 | few | TRBD1
CASSRRGGILHNEQFF | TGTGCCAGCAGTCGGCGGGGGGGCATACTTCACAATGAGCAGTTCTTC | TRBJ2-1 | 16 | TRBV4-2 | - | TRBD2